These 27 T cell receptor beta chains were all obtained from the same sample, sequenced in a study of T-cell memory formation after mild COVID-19. TCRdb recomputed calls from the 5' RACE reads with MiXCR, one row per CDR3 protein. The profile shows approximately 150,000 distinct CDR3 sequences, about 14% of them singletons. What was sequenced was PBMCs or a T cell subset sorted from them (not recorded which). The receptors stem from an adult woman who had mild COVID-19 (a few samples of this study predate the infection). Cell type and time point are not known.

This clonotype was found a few times. This chain links TRBV5-1 with TRBJ2-5; TRBD1 is a possible D gene (6 bases). The CDR3 loop spans 14 amino acids. Deletions cut 4 bases from V and 1 base from J, with 11 bases between. Germline lookup yields CDR1 SGHRS and CDR2 YFSETQ. CDR3 sequence reads: CASSLQGLQETQYF. For the CDR3, the DNA is TGCGCCAGCAGCCTACAGGGCCTCCAAGAGACCCAGTACTTC.

This clonotype has more than one count but fewer than ten. The J gene is TRBJ2-5, the V gene TRBV7-2; D is ambiguous. Per the germline V gene, CDR1 is SGHTA and CDR2 is FQGNSA. V shed 1 base and J shed 5 bases, with 14 bases lying between them. This CDR3 has 15 amino acids. For the CDR3, the DNA is TGTGCCAGCAGCTTAGTCGGCCACCCCGGGGAGACCCAGTACTTC. Protein: CASSLVGHPGETQYF.

This clonotype came up a few times. The chain joins TRBV24-1 to TRBJ2-7, with a tentative D call TRBD1 (6 bases). Germline assignment: CDR1 KGHDR and CDR2 SFDVKD. The V end lost 3 bases, the J end lost 9 bases, and 17 bases lay between the germline ends. The CDR3 runs to 14 residues. The CDR3 bases are TGTGCCACCAGTGATGCCGGACAGCGGTTCGGGCAGTACTTC. Its protein is CATSDAGQRFGQYF.

The V and J genes are TRBV9 and TRBJ1-1; 8 positions agree with TRBD1. Trimming at V came to 4 bases and at J to 3 bases, leaving 11 bases not matched to a gene. CDR1 and CDR2 (germline): SGDLS, YYNGEE. This CDR3 has 16 amino acids. CDR3 bases: TGTGCCAGCAGCCCGGGACAGGAAATCGGTTACACTGAAGCTTTCTTT. This sequence encodes CASSPGQEIGYTEAFF.

The chain recombines TRBV5-6 with TRBJ2-2; D is possibly TRBD2 (6 bases). V was clipped by 4 bases and J by 5 bases, with 15 bases between them. Germline loops: CDR1 SGHDT, CDR2 YYEEEE. This CDR3 has 15 residues. In DNA form, the CDR3 reads TGTGCCAGCAGCCGTAGGGGTGCGGGGACCGGGGAGCTGTTTTTT. Its protein is CASSRRGAGTGELFF.

The V gene is TRBV5-1, the J gene TRBJ2-7; D is ambiguous. Germline CDR1 SGHRS, CDR2 YFSETQ. V shed 0 bases and J shed 7 bases, with 5 bases lying between them. CDR3 length equals 11 residues. CDR3 amino acids: CASSLGQEQYF. CDR3 DNA: TGCGCCAGCAGCTTGGGACAAGAGCAGTACTTC.

The rearrangement joins TRBV7-3 to TRBJ2-7; no definite D call. The CDR3 extends over 14 amino acids. Germline V gives CDR1 SGHTA, CDR2 FQGTGA. Between the trimmed V and J ends, which lost 0 bases and 0 bases, there was a span of 6 bases. DNA of the CDR3: TGTGCCAGCAGCTTAACCGCCACCTCCTACGAGCAGTACTTC. Translating it yields CASSLTATSYEQYF.

This clonotype turned up a few times. The chain joins TRBV6-5 to TRBJ2-7; TRBD1 matches at 9 bases. Germline V gene sequence: CDR1 MNHEY, CDR2 SVGAGI. CDR3 length equals 14 residues. Trimming removed 3 bases from V and 3 bases from J; junction bases left unmatched: 3. The CDR3 bases are TGTGCCAGCAGTTATTCGGGACAGGGCTACGAGCAGTACTTC. The encoded protein is CASSYSGQGYEQYF.

This chain links TRBV4-1 with TRBJ2-5; 11 bases line up with TRBD2. V was clipped by 1 base and J by 5 bases; unmatched bases: 9. CDR1 is MGHRA, CDR2 YSYEKL, per germline. The CDR3 totals 17 residues. The CDR3 loop reads CASSQGRPLAGVETQYF. CDR3 in DNA: TGCGCCAGCAGCCAAGGCCGCCCACTAGCGGGGGTCGAGACCCAGTACTTC.

This clonotype was seen more than once but under ten times. V is TRBV24-1 and J is TRBJ2-2, with 10 positions matching TRBD2. V trimming: 7 bases; J trimming: 2 bases; junction bases outside the gene matches: 3. The CDR3 runs 15 residues. Germline assignment: CDR1 KGHDR and CDR2 SFDVKD. This CDR3 is CATRGTSDNTGELFF. DNA of the CDR3: TGTGCCACCAGAGGGACTAGCGATAACACCGGGGAGCTGTTTTTT.

This clonotype was counted a few times. V and J are TRBV9 and TRBJ2-7; TRBD2 matches at 7 bases. V was pared by 4 bases and J by 5 bases, with 12 bases of the junction left unmatched. The CDR3 has 15 amino acids. Germline V CDR1 and CDR2: SGDLS, YYNGEE. The CDR3 spells CASSPWGSTSDEQYF. As DNA, the CDR3 is TGTGCCAGCAGCCCTTGGGGGTCAACTAGCGACGAGCAGTACTTC.

The chain recombines TRBV11-1 with TRBJ1-2, with 7 bases identical to TRBD1. The CDR3 is made up of 14 amino acids. Germline CDR1 SGHAT, CDR2 FQDESV (reference sequence). Trimming took 5 bases from V and 3 from J; bases not matched to a gene: 6. CDR3 DNA: TGTGCCAGCAGCCTCACGACAGGGCACTATGGCTACACCTTC. Its protein product is CASSLTTGHYGYTF.

The chain recombines TRBV12-3 or TRBV12-4 with TRBJ2-2; 8 nucleotides line up with TRBD1. The CDR3 is 16 amino acids. The V gene end was trimmed by 7 bases and the J gene end by 1 base; junction bases not matched to a gene: 8. CDR3 nucleotides: TGTGCCAGCACTCCCGGACAGGGACGGAACACCGGGGAGCTGTTTTTT. Encoded protein: CASTPGQGRNTGELFF.

This clonotype has more than one count but fewer than ten. The V gene is TRBV5-1, the J gene TRBJ1-1; no reliable D call. V gave up 4 bases and J gave up 4 bases, with 11 bases separating them. The CDR3 is 13 residues long. Germline V CDR1 and CDR2: SGHRS, YFSETQ. The chain's CDR3 is CASSPVQLTEAFF. As DNA, the CDR3 is TGCGCCAGCAGCCCTGTACAGCTCACTGAAGCTTTCTTT.

The chain has TRBV12-3 or TRBV12-4 and TRBJ2-7; TRBD2 matches at 7 bases. V shed 5 bases and J 0 bases; nucleotides not matched to a gene: 4. The CDR3 length is 14 residues. CDR3 sequence reads: CASSRLAVSYEQYF. The CDR3 region has the DNA TGTGCCAGCAGTCGTCTAGCGGTCTCCTACGAGCAGTACTTC.

J is TRBJ2-1 and V is TRBV4-3; 14 bases are a match to TRBD2. The CDR3 contains 16 residues. J lost 8 bases, V lost 1 base, and 4 bases had no gene match. CDR1 LGHNA and CDR2 YSLEER come from the germline V gene. The CDR3 protein is CASSQAPGLAGDEQFF. The CDR3 coding sequence is TGCGCCAGCAGCCAAGCTCCGGGACTAGCGGGAGATGAGCAGTTCTTC.

This clonotype occurred a few times. The DNA of the CDR3 is TGCAGTGCTAGACCGGGACTAGCGGGGGGGAACTCCTACAATGAGCAGTTCTTC. Protein sequence: CSARPGLAGGNSYNEQFF. V gene TRBV20-1 combines with J gene TRBJ2-1; 16 nucleotides agree with TRBD2. V was pared by 2 bases and J by 0 bases, with 4 bases of the junction left unmatched. Per the germline V gene, CDR1 is DFQATT and CDR2 is SNEGSKA (reference sequence). This CDR3 comprises 18 residues.

This clonotype was counted only a few times. The chain links TRBV7-9 to TRBJ2-2; the D is unclear. Germline CDR1 SEHNR, CDR2 FQNEAQ (reference sequence). The CDR3 runs to 15 residues. Trimming cost V 8 bases and J 4 bases, with 17 bases left between them. The DNA of the CDR3 is TGTGCCAGCCCCCAGATGCCGGACGGCACCGGGGAGCTGTTTTTT. The encoded protein is CASPQMPDGTGELFF.

The count of this clonotype is one. The V and J genes are TRBV19 and TRBJ2-1; no definite D call. V was shortened by 4 bases and J by 9 bases, with 7 bases between the two germline ends. The CDR3 totals 11 residues. The germline CDR1 and CDR2 sequences are LNHDA and SQIVND (reference sequence). The CDR3 DNA reads as TGTGCCAGTAGTACGACTGGTGAGCAGTTCTTC. It translates to CASSTTGEQFF.

Remarks on this clonotype: One junction end does not reproduce the germline sequence, and a read error may be involved. V gene TRBV6-2 or TRBV6-3 combines with J gene TRBJ2-1; maybe TRBD2 (5 bases). The CDR3 covers 12 residues. The germline V gene has CDR1 MNHEY and CDR2 SVGEGT. CDR3 coding DNA: TGTGCCAGCAGTCAATCAGTACTAGTACGGCTCTTC. Amino acids: CASSQSVLVRLF.

The V gene is TRBV27, the J gene TRBJ1-1; D possibly corresponds to TRBD1 (5 bases). Trimming shortened V by 5 bases and J by 7 bases, and 11 bases separated the two germline ends. Germline CDR1 reads MNHEY; CDR2 reads SMNVEV (reference sequence). This CDR3 comprises 12 residues. This CDR3 reads CASSHRQGEAFF. CDR3 sequence (DNA): TGTGCCAGCAGTCATCGCCAGGGTGAAGCTTTCTTT.

The chain joins TRBV15 to TRBJ1-2; D is undetermined. The CDR3 runs 12 residues. Germline V lookup: CDR1 LNHNV, CDR2 YYDKDF (reference sequence). Trimming left V 6 bases short and J 7 bases short, with 12 bases between. This CDR3 is CATRFQEGGYTF. CDR3 bases: TGTGCCACCAGATTCCAGGAGGGTGGCTACACCTTC.

The chain couples TRBV28 to TRBJ1-1; 11 positions match TRBD1. V trimming: 6 bases; J trimming: 1 base; junction bases outside the gene matches: 10. Germline CDR1 and CDR2: MDHEN and SYDVKM. The CDR3 covers 17 residues. Here the CDR3 DNA reads TGTGCCAGCAGCAGCATACTCGGGACAGGGGGGAACACTGAAGCTTTCTTT. Its protein is CASSSILGTGGNTEAFF.

This clonotype occurred a few times. V and J are TRBV4-1 and TRBJ1-1; D not certain. This CDR3 region has 15 residues. The V end was cut by 5 bases, the J end by 4 bases, with 17 bases between. Germline V gene sequence: CDR1 MGHRA, CDR2 YSYEKL. DNA for the CDR3: TGCGCCAGCAGCGGACGAGATTTGAGGCGCACTGAAGCTTTCTTT. Amino acid sequence: CASSGRDLRRTEAFF.

This clonotype was observed a few times. V and J are TRBV12-3 or TRBV12-4 and TRBJ2-1; D is uncertain. Trimming removed 3 bases at V and 8 bases at J, with 8 bases between. This CDR3 spans 12 amino acids. This chain's CDR3 is CASSLNIHEQFF. DNA for the CDR3: TGTGCCAGCAGTTTGAATATCCATGAGCAGTTCTTC.

The V call is TRBV12-3 or TRBV12-4, the J call TRBJ1-6; D possibly corresponds to TRBD1 (6 bases). CDR3 length: 13 residues. Trimming cost V 3 bases and J 9 bases, with 9 bases left between them. The CDR3, as DNA: TGTGCCAGCAGTTTTACAGGGTTTTCACCCCTCCACTTT. It translates to CASSFTGFSPLHF.

The chain couples TRBV27 to TRBJ2-1; D call uncertain. V lost 8 bases, J lost 8 bases, and 16 bases lay in between. CDR1 is MNHEY and CDR2 is SMNVEV in the germline V gene (reference sequence). This CDR3 comprises 13 residues. The CDR3 DNA is TGTGCCAGCCATTCCCGGCCCTGGCATGAGCAGTTCTTC. As protein: CASHSRPWHEQFF.